Below, 7 T cell receptor beta chains from the same sample are listed, as sequenced in a study of Ad26.COV2.S vaccination and SARS-CoV-2 variants. The treatment denotes: some 19 received Ad26.COV2.S at low or high dose, single or two shots; about 5 received placebo; per-sample allocation not given. Samples analyzed were those drawn on day 63 after the first vaccine or placebo injection. The protocol was immunoSEQ multiplex PCR, while the TCRdb copy is restricted to in-frame clones and leaves out a portion. The data show under 550,000 clones, with around 89% seen just once and 3.6% held by the top ten. Sample: peripheral blood, taken in a trial of Ad26.COV2.S vaccine versus placebo. The origin of the receptors is a person between 18 and 65 years old who received the Ad26.COV2.S COVID-19 vaccine or a placebo.

The chain employs TRBV4-1 and TRBJ1-1; 8 bases line up with TRBD1. Per the germline V gene, CDR1 is MGHRA and CDR2 is YSYEKL. V was pared by 0 bases and J by 5 bases, with 2 bases of the junction left unmatched. The CDR3 is made up of 14 amino acids. As DNA, the CDR3 is TGCGCCAGCAGCCAAGACAGGGGGCGGACTGAAGCTTTCTTT. Protein: CASSQDRGRTEAFF.

The J gene is TRBJ2-5, the V gene TRBV7-2; possible D gene TRBD2, 6 bases. CDR1 is SGHTA, CDR2 FQGNSA, per germline. This CDR3 is 18 amino acids long. Trimming took 1 base from V and 0 from J, leaving 18 bases between them. CDR3 loop: CASSLGLLAPAYQETQYF. CDR3 bases: TGTGCCAGCAGCTTAGGACTTCTAGCGCCAGCTTACCAAGAGACCCAGTACTTC. The entire variable domain, with the rest obtained from reference TRBV7-2 and TRBJ2-5, is as follows: GAGVSQSPSNKVTEKGKDVELRCDPISGHTALYWYRQSLGQGLEFLIYFQGNSAPDKSGLPSDRFSAERTGGSVSTLTIQRTQQEDSAVYLCASSLGLLAPAYQETQYFGPGTRLLVL.

The chain couples TRBV30 to TRBJ2-7; 7 bases are a match to TRBD1. Germline CDR1 is GTSNPN and CDR2 is SVGIG (reference sequence). V shed 3 bases and J 2 bases; nucleotides not matched to a gene: 7. The CDR3 contains 14 residues. The CDR3 region is CAWRGTERPYEQYF. The CDR3 bases are TGTGCCTGGAGAGGGACAGAACGCCCCTACGAGCAGTACTTC.

This clone was recorded only once. The J gene is TRBJ1-5, the V gene TRBV30, with D possibly matching TRBD1 (6 bases). The V end was cut by 7 bases, the J end by 4 bases, with 20 bases between. This CDR3 comprises 15 residues. Germline V CDR1 and CDR2: GTSNPN, SVGIG (reference sequence). CDR3 bases: TGTGCCTTCATACCGGGACACAGACCGAATCAGCCCCAGCATTTT. This gives the protein CAFIPGHRPNQPQHF. The whole variable domain, remainder taken from reference TRBV30 and TRBJ1-5, is SQTIHQWPATLVQPVGSPLSLECTVEGTSNPNLYWYRQAAGRGLQLLFYSVGIGQISSEVPQNLSASRPQDRQFILSSKKLLLSDSGFYLCAFIPGHRPNQPQHFGDGTRLSIL.

The V gene is TRBV7-9, the J gene TRBJ2-3; 12 bases are a match to TRBD2. The CDR3 has 16 amino acids. V trimming: 2 bases; J trimming: 4 bases; junction bases outside the gene matches: 4. From germline, CDR1 is SEHNR and CDR2 FQNEAQ (reference sequence). CDR3 sequence (DNA): TGTGCCAGCAGCTTATGGAGACTAGCGGGGGCAGATACGCAGTATTTT. Residues: CASSLWRLAGADTQYF.

The V gene is TRBV12-3 or TRBV12-4, the J gene TRBJ1-2; D remains ambiguous. The CDR3 contains 13 residues. V was shortened by 4 bases and J by 4 bases, with 10 bases between the two germline ends. CDR3 sequence reads: CASSSSDPYGYTF. The CDR3, as DNA: TGTGCCAGCAGTTCCTCGGACCCCTATGGCTACACCTTC.

The J gene is TRBJ2-5, the V gene TRBV14; D remains unclear. This CDR3 region has 14 residues. Germline CDR1 is SGHDN and CDR2 is FVKESK. Trimming left V 5 bases short and J 5 bases short, with 15 bases between. The CDR3 DNA sequence: TGTGCCAGCAGCGGACGACTGGCTCCGGAGACCCAGTACTTC. Its protein product is CASSGRLAPETQYF.